Shown below are 27 T cell receptor beta chains from a single sample sequenced in a study of T cells in women clearing cervical HPV infection. Repertoires were generated with immunoSEQ multiplex PCR, while TCRdb's copy carries only in-frame clones and drops some. The sample totals 12,000 or so clones. Material: blood buffy coat. Receptor source: a woman aged 18 to 75 with a cervical HPV16 infection that either progressed to CIN3+ or cleared (not recorded which).

As to this clone: Read sequence stops 3 residues before the CDR3 end, and the germline J gene provides the missing end. The J gene is TRBJ1-2, the V gene TRBV7-6; a weak D match, TRBD1 (5 bases). Per germline, CDR1 SGHVS and CDR2 FNYEAQ. This CDR3 region has 13 residues. CDR3 DNA, as far as it was read: TGTGCCAGCAGCTCACAGGAGTACAATGAC. Protein sequence: CASSSQEYND. The CDR3, in full, reads CASSSQEYNDYTF. Full variable domain (remainder filled in from reference TRBV7-6 and TRBJ1-2): GAGVSQSPRYKVTKRGQDVALRCDPISGHVSLYWYRQALGQGPEFLTYFNYEAQQDKSGLPNDRFSAERPEGSISTLTIQRTEQRDSAMYRCASSSQEYNDYTFGSGTRLTVV.

Measured by frequency, this clone is medium-sized. The read terminates 3 residues before the CDR3 end, so the remaining end is supplied by the germline J gene. The genes are TRBV29-1 and TRBJ1-2; TRBD1 matches 11 bases. After removal of 8 bases from V and 3 bases from J, the junction contained 8 bases not matched to a gene. Germline CDR1 SQVTM, CDR2 ANQGSEA. This CDR3 comprises 14 residues. CDR3 bases read: TGCAGCCTTCGTCCGGGACAGGGGGACTATGGC. It translates to CSLRPGQGDYG. The CDR3 reads in full as CSLRPGQGDYGYTF.

Worth noting for this clone: The CDR3 extends 3 residues past the end of the read, so its final part is completed from the germline J gene. This chain connects TRBV5-1 to TRBJ2-1; 10 nucleotides align to TRBD1. Per germline, CDR1 SGHRS and CDR2 YFSETQ. This CDR3 has 16 residues. V shed 0 bases and J 9 bases; nucleotides not matched to a gene: 9. The CDR3 spells CASSLGVGQGNREQFF. The CDR3 DNA, read in part, is TGCGCCAGCAGCTTGGGGGTGGGACAGGGGAACCGTGAG.

Regarding this clone: The CDR3 end falls 3 residues outside the read, so it is completed with the germline J gene. J is TRBJ2-5 and V is TRBV5-1; possible D gene TRBD2, 5 bases. The CDR3 has 14 residues. The ends were cut back, 2 bases at V and 7 bases at J, with 15 bases in the middle. Germline V CDR1 and CDR2: SGHRS, YFSETQ. This CDR3 reads CASSLNGLSGTQYF. CDR3 DNA (partial): TGCGCCAGCAGCTTAAACGGACTGAGCGGGACC.

For this clone: Sequencing ends 3 residues short of the CDR3 end; the germline J gene provides the rest. This rearrangement joins TRBV6-4 to TRBJ2-6, with D possibly being TRBD1 (6 bases). Trimming removed 2 bases at V and 0 bases at J, with 8 bases between. Germline CDR1 MRHNA, CDR2 SNTAGT. This CDR3 contains 16 residues. CDR3 DNA, as far as it was read: TGTGCCAGCAGTGACGGGGGCAGCTCTGGGGCCAACGTC. Protein sequence: CASSDGGSSGANV. From start to end, the CDR3 is CASSDGGSSGANVLTF.

As regards this clone: The read terminates 3 residues ahead of where the CDR3 ends, so the germline J gene completes it. This chain uses TRBV4-1 with TRBJ2-5; possibly TRBD1 for D (5 bases). This CDR3 spans 16 amino acids. Germline assignment: CDR1 MGHRA and CDR2 YSYEKL. Trimming cost V 1 base and J 4 bases, with 16 bases left between them. CDR3 sequence reads: CASSQGGSARGETQYF. The sequenced CDR3 bases are TGCGCCAGCAGCCAAGGAGGTTCAGCAAGGGGAGAGACC.

Concerning this clone itself: Its ends do not fully match the called genes, so a read error is possible. The DNA ends 3 residues before the CDR3 does, and the rest of the CDR3 is filled in from the germline J gene. V gene TRBV30 combines with J gene TRBJ2-3; weak D call: TRBD1 (5 bases). The CDR3 runs to 14 residues. The germline V gene encodes CDR1 GTSNPN and CDR2 SVGIG (reference sequence). CDR3 DNA, as far as it was read: TGTGCCTGGAGTGCTAGGGGATCCACAAATACG. This gives the protein CAWSARGSTNT. The CDR3 as a whole reads CAWSARGSTNTQYF.

With regard to this clone: Sequencing ends 3 residues short of the CDR3 end; the germline J gene provides the rest. V and J are TRBV11-2 and TRBJ2-3, with D possibly being TRBD1 (5 bases). In germline, CDR1 is SGHAT, CDR2 FQNNGV. Between the trimmed V and J ends, which lost 3 bases and 1 base, there was a span of 8 bases. CDR3 size: 14 residues. Incomplete CDR3 DNA: TGTGCCAGCAGCTTCGGCAGGGGCACAGATACG. Protein sequence: CASSFGRGTDT. The entire CDR3 is CASSFGRGTDTQYF. Variable domain in full (rest from reference TRBV11-2 and TRBJ2-3): EAGVAQSPRYKIIEKRQSVAFWCNPISGHATLYWYQQILGQGPKLLIQFQNNGVVDDSQLPKDRFSAERLKGVDSTLKIQPAKLEDSAVYLCASSFGRGTDTQYFGPGTRLTVL.

A word on this clone: The CDR3 end falls 3 residues outside the read, so it is completed with the germline J gene. The rearrangement links TRBV7-9 to TRBJ2-2, with a possible D match to TRBD2 (6 bases). Trimming stripped 5 bases from V and 7 bases from J, with 14 bases between. This CDR3 comprises 14 residues. Germline V CDR1 and CDR2: SEHNR, FQNEAQ (reference sequence). The covered CDR3 bases are TGTGCCAGCAGCAAAACACCGGGACTCGGGGAG. Translation: CASSKTPGLGE. The full CDR3 protein is CASSKTPGLGELFF.

As regards this clone: The read halts 3 residues ahead of the CDR3 end, with the missing end drawn from the germline J gene. The V and J genes are TRBV29-1 and TRBJ2-1; D unclear. Germline CDR1 reads SQVTM; CDR2 reads ANQGSEA. The CDR3 has 14 amino acids. The V and J ends lost 0 bases and 9 bases respectively, with 15 bases between them. CDR3 loop: CSVEEFPRYGEQFF. The sequenced CDR3 bases are TGCAGCGTTGAAGAGTTCCCCCGATACGGTGAG.

A remark on this clone: The read finishes 3 residues shy of the CDR3 end, and the germline J gene is used to complete it. The gene calls are TRBV7-9 and TRBJ2-1; 8 positions match TRBD1. The CDR3 is made up of 15 amino acids. V was clipped by 5 bases and J by 3 bases; unmatched bases: 6. Germline CDR1 reads SEHNR; CDR2 reads FQNEAQ (reference sequence). The CDR3 bases that were read are TGTGCCAGCAGCCGCGGACAGGGTAACTACAATGAG. This gives the protein CASSRGQGNYNE. The whole CDR3 sequence is CASSRGQGNYNEQFF.

A note on this clone: The missing CDR3 end, 3 residues past where the read stops, is filled in from the germline J gene. The V gene is TRBV5-6, the J gene TRBJ1-4, with TRBD1 matching 10 bases. Germline V gives CDR1 SGHDT, CDR2 YYEEEE. Germline trimming cut 5 bases from V and 5 bases from J; bases unmatched to any gene: 6. The CDR3 is 15 residues long. The sequenced part of the CDR3 DNA is TGTGCCAGCAGAACCGTGGGACAGGGGAATGAAAAA. Protein: CASRTVGQGNEK. The complete CDR3 sequence is CASRTVGQGNEKLFF.

Partial CDR3 DNA: TGTGCCAGCTCACATACGGGGGAGCAAACAGATACG. It yields the protein CASSHTGEQTDT. The whole CDR3 reads CASSHTGEQTDTQYF. The chain has TRBV18 and TRBJ2-3; D perhaps matches TRBD2 (6 bases). Read data end 3 residues before the CDR3 end; the end is taken from the germline J gene. The ends were cut back, 4 bases at V and 3 bases at J, with 14 bases in the middle. The CDR3 extends over 15 amino acids. CDR1 and CDR2 (germline): KGHSH, LQKENI.

Turning to this clone: The missing CDR3 end, 3 residues past where the read stops, is filled in from the germline J gene. This chain joins TRBV11-2 and TRBJ2-3, with D possibly TRBD2 on 5 matching bases. V was cut by 2 bases and J by 3 bases, with 9 bases left in between. CDR3 length: 14 amino acids. Germline V gives CDR1 SGHAT, CDR2 FQNNGV. CDR3 DNA, as far as it was read: TGTGCCAGCAGCTTATCAGCGGCGACAGATACG. Encoded protein: CASSLSAATDT. The full CDR3 protein reads CASSLSAATDTQYF.

Comments on this clone: The sequenced fragment ends 3 residues before the CDR3 boundary, so the rest is inferred from the germline J gene. The chain recombines TRBV19 with TRBJ1-1, with D tentatively TRBD1 (6 bases). Germline V gene lookup returns CDR1 LNHDA and CDR2 SQIVND (reference sequence). This CDR3 is 15 amino acids long. The CDR3 region is CASSIGGQQREEAFF. The sequenced part of the CDR3 DNA is TGTGCCAGTAGTATTGGGGGACAACAGCGTGAGGAA.

As for this clone: The read terminates 3 residues before the CDR3 end, so the remaining end is supplied by the germline J gene. This rearrangement joins TRBV18 to TRBJ1-5; 9 bases are shared with TRBD1. The CDR3 totals 16 residues. Per the germline V gene, CDR1 is KGHSH and CDR2 is LQKENI. V trimming: 4 bases; J trimming: 1 base; junction bases outside the gene matches: 5. The sequenced part of the CDR3 DNA is TGTGCCAGCTCACGCACAGGGGGCTTAAGCAATCAGCCC. As protein: CASSRTGGLSNQP. In full, the CDR3 is CASSRTGGLSNQPQHF.

Remarks on this clone: The read comes to an end 3 residues before the CDR3 does, leaving the germline J gene to fill in the end. The rearrangement uses TRBV20-1 and TRBJ2-3; 10 nucleotides match TRBD2. V gave up 6 bases and J gave up 5 bases; unmatched junction bases: 11. CDR1 DFQATT and CDR2 SNEGSKA come from the germline V gene (reference sequence). The CDR3 sequence is 15 residues long. The DNA read from the CDR3 is TGCAGTGCCGCTCCACCTAGCGGGGGTATAGATACG. Its protein is CSAAPPSGGIDT. The complete CDR3 sequence is CSAAPPSGGIDTQYF.

In regard to this clone: The read comes to an end 3 residues before the CDR3 does, leaving the germline J gene to fill in the end. The chain couples TRBV30 to TRBJ1-5; D is perhaps TRBD1 (5 bases). This CDR3 is built from 13 residues. Germline-derived CDR1 and CDR2 are GTSNPN and SVGIG (reference sequence). V gave up 0 bases and J gave up 3 bases, with 6 bases separating them. The sequenced CDR3 bases are TGTGCCTGGAGTGTACAGGACAATCAGCCC. Its translation: CAWSVQDNQP. The CDR3 in its entirety is CAWSVQDNQPQHF. Full variable domain (missing parts from reference TRBV30 and TRBJ1-5): SQTIHQWPATLVQPVGSPLSLECTVEGTSNPNLYWYRQAAGRGLQLLFYSVGIGQISSEVPQNLSASRPQDRQFILSSKKLLLSDSGFYLCAWSVQDNQPQHFGDGTRLSIL.

Comments on this clone: The read finishes 3 residues shy of the CDR3 end, and the germline J gene is used to complete it. The chain recombines TRBV5-1 with TRBJ2-1; D uncertain. CDR1 is SGHRS and CDR2 is YFSETQ in the germline V gene. V was clipped by 0 bases and J by 2 bases, with 6 bases between them. CDR3 length: 14 residues. This chain's CDR3 is CASSLGQTYNEQFF. CDR3 DNA (partial): TGCGCCAGCAGCTTGGGCCAGACCTACAATGAG.

For this clone: Read sequence stops 3 residues before the CDR3 end, and the germline J gene provides the missing end. The chain carries TRBV27 and TRBJ2-7; 8 nucleotides align to TRBD1. The germline CDR1 and CDR2 sequences are MNHEY and SMNVEV (reference sequence). With 5 bases clipped from V and 1 base from J, the junction kept 7 bases outside the gene matches. This CDR3 spans 15 amino acids. The chain's CDR3 is CASSAGTGGSYEQYF. The covered CDR3 bases are TGTGCCAGCAGTGCCGGGACAGGCGGTTCCTACGAG.

On this clone itself: The CDR3 end is not reached by the read, which stops 3 residues before it; the germline J gene fills it in. The chain employs TRBV5-1 and TRBJ1-1; D is unresolved. The CDR3 covers 15 residues. Germline assignment: CDR1 SGHRS and CDR2 YFSETQ. CDR3 amino acids: CASSRMEGPRGGAFF. Incomplete CDR3 DNA: TGCGCCAGCAGCCGGATGGAAGGGCCTCGAGGCGGG.

Notes on this clone: The read comes to an end 3 residues before the CDR3 does, leaving the germline J gene to fill in the end. This chain links TRBV7-6 with TRBJ2-4; TRBD1 might be the D (6 bases). There are 15 residues in the CDR3. Germline V gene lookup returns CDR1 SGHVS and CDR2 FNYEAQ. CDR3 sequence: CASSPSGAANYGQYF. The part of the CDR3 DNA that was read is TGTGCCAGCAGCCCTTCAGGGGCAGCTAACTATGGT.

In the case of this clone: With the read ending 3 residues before the CDR3 end, the germline J gene is used to fill in that end. The chain has TRBV7-6 and TRBJ1-6; D perhaps matches TRBD1 (5 bases). Germline values: CDR1 SGHVS, CDR2 FNYEAQ. The length of the CDR3 is 15 residues. Trimming took off 2 bases at V and 9 bases at J, with 14 bases between the two ends. CDR3 DNA, as far as it was read: TGTGCCAGCAGCTTATTAGAGGGGTTGGCTTCACCC. Its translation is CASSLLEGLASP. The full CDR3 protein reads CASSLLEGLASPLHF.

A word on this clone: The CDR3 goes on 3 residues after the read ends, and that part is filled in from the germline J gene. This chain joins TRBV5-8 and TRBJ2-1; maybe TRBD1 (5 bases). The CDR3 is 13 amino acids. In germline, CDR1 is SGHTS, CDR2 YDEGEE. V was trimmed by 1 base and J by 9 bases, leaving 11 bases between them. The part of the CDR3 DNA that was read is TGTGCCAGCAGCTTGAATAGGGGAAGTGAG. Translating it yields CASSLNRGSE. The whole CDR3 sequence is CASSLNRGSEQFF.

This clone registers medium-sized by frequency. The read comes to an end 3 residues before the CDR3 does, leaving the germline J gene to fill in the end. The rearrangement links TRBV7-3 to TRBJ2-3, with D perhaps given as TRBD1 or TRBD2 (6 bases each). V gave up 4 bases and J gave up 4 bases, with 15 bases separating them. CDR3 length equals 15 residues. Germline CDR1 is SGHTA and CDR2 is FQGTGA. Here the CDR3 reads CASSSGGGLSDTQYF. The part of the CDR3 DNA that was read is TGTGCCAGCAGCTCCGGAGGGGGTCTCTCAGATACG.

In the case of this clone: The sequence runs out 3 residues before the end of the CDR3; the remainder is reconstructed from the germline J gene. The chain links TRBV28 to TRBJ2-5; tentative D call: TRBD1 (6 bases). V gave up 5 bases and J gave up 2 bases, with 12 bases separating them. Looked up from germline, CDR1 is MDHEN and CDR2 is SYDVKM. The CDR3 has 14 amino acids. CDR3: CASSAQGNQETQYF. CDR3 bases read: TGTGCCAGCAGTGCACAGGGAAATCAAGAGACC.

CDR3 protein: CSASPPGQGFRGQYF. Partial CDR3 DNA: TGCAGTGCTTCCCCACCGGGACAGGGCTTTCGTGGT. J is TRBJ2-4 and V is TRBV20-1, with 9 nucleotides matching TRBD1. The CDR3 end falls 3 residues outside the read, so it is completed with the germline J gene. This CDR3 has 15 residues. Per germline, CDR1 DFQATT and CDR2 SNEGSKA (reference sequence).